This TCR beta chain was identified during a study of CD8+ T cells in alopecia areata (dated by TCRdb to the late 2010s). About the investigation overall: The treated patients, all with moderate-to-severe alopecia areata, were enrolled in an open-label pilot trial of oral tofacitinib given at 5 to 10 mg twice daily. Tofacitinib was administered for 6 to 18 months, and 6 months of follow-up off drug were then conducted to assess delayed response and recurrence. In treated patients, disease severity was measured using the SALT score, which gives the percentage of scalp surface area affected. To study T cell clonal expansion in alopecia areata, the researchers applied high-throughput TCRbeta sequencing to both the C3H/HeJ mouse model and human patients. Human TCRbeta sequencing covered scalp tissue and sorted CD4+ and CD8+ peripheral blood T cells from patchy and totalis/universalis alopecia areata patients and healthy controls. Tofacitinib-treated patients had biopsies at baseline and at 4 and 24 weeks of treatment, with a later scalp biopsy in several patients. Clonality in the scalp was compared among normal scalp (n=4), patchy alopecia areata scalp (n=8), and alopecia totalis/universalis scalp (n=8). The RNA source kit depended on sample type: the PAXgene miRNA kit for fixed scalp, the miRNeasy kit for PBMCs, and the RNeasy kit for mouse skin. TCRbeta CDR3 regions were amplified by immunoSEQ multiplex PCR with 35 Vbeta forward and 13 Jbeta reverse primers. Overall study outcomes, separate from this receptor: Scalp clonality and the number of expanded CD8+ clones among the top 100 scalp clones were significantly decreased by tofacitinib. Resident alphabeta T cells in normal human skin are also sequenced, complicating scalp TCR repertoire analysis, unlike mouse skin dominated by gammadelta T cells. Many expanded lesional clones persisted in scalp and blood during tofacitinib treatment, which may partly explain relapse after stopping treatment. Higher clonality and more expanded CD8+ clones were observed in lesional scalp than in normal scalp, particularly in alopecia totalis/universalis, a finding suggestive of antigenic drive. Shared TCR sequences between patients were less evident than in mice, which may be partly attributable to HLA diversity in the patient population. The treated cohort was small, with a single nonresponder, so links between baseline CD8+ expansion and response need larger studies.

About this clone itself: Its antigen remains undetermined. The sample holds no much larger clone one base away, and base qualities are not on file.

Receptors were amplified or captured by the immunoSEQ multiplex PCR assay. For TCR sequencing, RNA was extracted from every sample and reverse transcribed into cDNA to serve as template. First-strand cDNA was synthesized with SuperScript III using a 2:1 mix of oligo-dT and random hexamers. A synthetic immune receptor repertoire was used to gauge amplification bias, and whatever bias remained was removed computationally. The authors processed their data as follows. After raw reads were preprocessed to remove errors, the CDR3 was defined following IMGT conventions as running from the conserved cysteine to phenylalanine. To get clonality, Shannon entropy was normalized by log2 of the number of productive unique TCRs and the result was subtracted from 1. Scalp TCRbeta sequences were cross-referenced with sorted blood CD4 and CD8 repertoires so that the CD4 or CD8 identity of scalp clones could be inferred. Entries here come from immuneACCESS through TCRdb and include only in-frame sequences with V and J called. Some clones fail to appear in such tables; in the studies checked, an unresolved V gene covers under half of the shortfall, and the cause of the remainder is unknown. That table supplies the V and J calls and clone size; D and trimming were determined from the DNA. The sample has about 200,000 clones on record, roughly 64% of them singletons. The ten largest clones take up 5.5% to 6% of the sample.

The CDR3, cysteine through phenylalanine, is 17 amino acids long. The read is trimmed to its CDR3 DNA, 51 bases read in frame from base 1. The trim is 4 bases for V and 0 bases for J, with a gap of 16 bases between the germline ends. Looking up the germline V gene (reference sequence) yields CDR1 LNHDA and CDR2 SQIVND. This specimen's time point label, interpreted: about 25 weeks on oral tofacitinib. According to the study, the label for this sample's treatment or condition signals: oral pan-JAK inhibitor, 5-10 mg twice daily. Lesional scalp punch biopsies and peripheral blood were collected from alopecia areata patients. PBMCs were isolated by density centrifugation and stained for CD3, CD4 and CD8, and CD4+ and CD8+ T cells were sorted on a FACSAria.

Rearrangement joined TRBV19 to TRBJ1-5; no D gene is confidently identified. The material was CD4+ T cells sorted from blood, obtained at week 24, from a patient treated with tofacitinib. The TCR sequence derives from a human donor with alopecia areata. The DNA sequence follows: TGTGCCAGTAGTACTTCGATGGACGCCATTAGCAATCAGCCCCAGCATTTT. It translates as CASSTSMDAISNQPQHF.